Listed here are 22 T cell receptor beta chains from one sample, sequenced in a study of T cell responses to AZD1222 COVID-19 vaccine. Generated by immunoSEQ multiplex PCR, the TCRdb table keeps only in-frame clones and is missing some. The repertoire holds around 160,000 clones, with 80% to 85% as singletons. Sample: peripheral blood, taken on day 0 of MenACWY control vaccination. These TCRs come from an adult in good health.

J is TRBJ2-1 and V is TRBV5-4; TRBD2 is a possible D gene (7 bases). The CDR3 spans 16 residues. From germline, CDR1 is SGHNT and CDR2 YYREEE (reference sequence). The V end lost 0 bases, the J end lost 0 bases, and 10 bases lay between the germline ends. The CDR3 DNA follows: TGTGCCAGCAGCTTGGGGGGGGGCAGCTCCTACAATGAGCAGTTCTTC. Protein product: CASSLGGGSSYNEQFF.

The rearrangement joins TRBV29-1 to TRBJ2-1; D remains unclear. The CDR3 loop spans 12 amino acids. Germline lookup yields CDR1 SQVTM and CDR2 ANQGSEA. Here the CDR3 DNA reads TGCAGTCTCAATTCACCCTACAATGAGCAGTTCTTC. As protein: CSLNSPYNEQFF.

The chain joins TRBV7-2 to TRBJ1-5; D is undetermined. CDR3 length: 13 amino acids. Germline V gene sequence: CDR1 SGHTA, CDR2 FQGNSA. V lost 5 bases, J lost 6 bases, and 11 bases lay in between. In DNA, the CDR3 is TGTGCCAGCAGCCAAGGATCGGGTCAGCCCCAGCATTTT. Translation: CASSQGSGQPQHF.

The chain recombines TRBV29-1 with TRBJ2-2; TRBD2 agrees at 7 bases. The CDR3 runs 14 residues. Trimming removed 5 bases from V and 0 bases from J; junction bases left unmatched: 3. In germline, CDR1 is SQVTM, CDR2 ANQGSEA. CDR3 coding DNA: TGCAGCGTTACTAGCGACTCGAACACCGGGGAGCTGTTTTTT. Its protein is CSVTSDSNTGELFF.

V is TRBV18 and J is TRBJ1-2; D is unresolved. The germline V gene encodes CDR1 KGHSH and CDR2 LQKENI. The length of the CDR3 is 13 residues. Deletions cut 2 bases from V and 7 bases from J, with 11 bases between. The chain's CDR3 is CASSPTGNGGYTF. DNA for the CDR3: TGTGCCAGCTCACCAACGGGGAACGGTGGCTACACCTTC.

This clone came up a few times. The chain carries TRBV7-9 and TRBJ2-7; 8 positions agree with TRBD1. The junction had 5 bases not matched to a gene; V was cut back by 5 bases and J by 2 bases. CDR3 length: 14 amino acids. Germline V gene lookup returns CDR1 SEHNR and CDR2 FQNEAQ (reference sequence). For the CDR3, the DNA is TGTGCCAGCAGCCCGGACAGGGCGCCCTACGAGCAGTACGTC. Translation gives CASSPDRAPYEQYV.

The chain couples TRBV3-1 (or the pseudogene TRBV3-2) to TRBJ1-6; 8 nucleotides agree with TRBD1. V gave up 4 bases and J gave up 6 bases; unmatched junction bases: 2. The CDR3 contains 14 residues. Germline CDR1 LGHDT, CDR2 YNNKEL (reference sequence). The DNA for the CDR3 is TGTGCCAGCAGCCTCGGACAGGGTAATTCACCCCTCCACTTT. This translates into CASSLGQGNSPLHF.

The chain joins TRBV5-4 to TRBJ2-7; D might be TRBD1 or TRBD2, each matching 5 bases. In germline, CDR1 is SGHNT, CDR2 YYREEE (reference sequence). Trimming cost V 4 bases and J 7 bases, with 21 bases left between them. This CDR3 is 15 amino acids long. DNA of the CDR3: TGTGCCAGCAGCCCAGGGATTAACCCTACGGGGGAGCAGTACTTC. Translated: CASSPGINPTGEQYF. Full variable domain (missing parts from reference TRBV5-4 and TRBJ2-7): ETGVTQSPTHLIKTRGQQVTLRCSSQSGHNTVSWYQQALGQGPQFIFQYYREEENGRGNFPPRFSGLQFPNYSSELNVNALELDDSALYLCASSPGINPTGEQYFGPGTRLTVT.

Regarding this clone: The sample contains more than one DNA sequence encoding this CDR3. This chain joins TRBV3-1 (or the pseudogene TRBV3-2) and TRBJ1-5; D is unresolved. The V gene's germline CDR1 is LGHDT and CDR2 YNNKEL (reference sequence). Between the trimmed V and J ends, which lost 1 base and 4 bases, there was a span of 5 bases. CDR3 size: 13 residues. The CDR3 DNA reads as TGTGCCAGCAGCCAAGGCCGTAATCAGCCCCAGCATTTT. It is translated as CASSQGRNQPQHF.

The rearrangement links TRBV3-1 (or the pseudogene TRBV3-2) to TRBJ1-4; D possibly corresponds to TRBD1 (6 bases). The CDR3 has 14 amino acids. The V gene's germline CDR1 is LGHDT and CDR2 YNNKEL (reference sequence). V lost 1 base to trimming and J lost 13 bases, with 16 bases between them. Written as DNA, the CDR3 is TGTGCCAGCAGCCAAGGATGGGACACAGGGATACTGTTTTTT. This gives the protein CASSQGWDTGILFF.

In its sample, this clone was seen once. This chain links TRBV6-2 or TRBV6-3 with TRBJ1-5, with D tentatively TRBD1 (6 bases). Trimming stripped 2 bases from V and 4 bases from J, with 12 bases between. Germline V lookup: CDR1 MNHEY, CDR2 SVGEGT. This CDR3 is built from 15 residues. The CDR3 protein is CASSYSGGRNQPQHF. In DNA form, the CDR3 reads TGTGCCAGCAGTTACAGCGGGGGCCGGAATCAGCCCCAGCATTTT.

This sequence joins TRBV11-3 and TRBJ2-1; possibly TRBD2 for D (6 bases). The V gene's germline CDR1 is SGHNT and CDR2 YENEEA. The CDR3 spans 13 residues. Trimming took off 1 base at V and 6 bases at J, with 7 bases between the two ends. The CDR3 sequence is CASSLGGTNEQFF. The CDR3 DNA sequence: TGTGCCAGCAGCTTAGGCGGGACCAATGAGCAGTTCTTC.

This clone was found a few times. This chain joins TRBV21-1 and TRBJ1-2. TRBV21-1 is recorded as a pseudogene. The CDR3 runs to 18 residues. The CDR3 DNA reads TGTGCCAGCAGCACCCACGGAGATCCCCCTTCGACTAACTATGGCTACACCTTC. Translation gives CASSTHGDPPSTNYGYTF.

The chain couples TRBV11-2 to TRBJ1-5; 7 bases agree with TRBD1. Germline V gives CDR1 SGHAT, CDR2 FQNNGV. The CDR3 is 14 amino acids. V lost 0 bases, J lost 4 bases, and 0 bases stayed unmatched. CDR3 sequence (DNA): TGTGCCAGCAGCTTAGAACAGGGGAATCAGCCCCAGCATTTT. Translated, it gives CASSLEQGNQPQHF.

The rearrangement links TRBV2 to TRBJ1-6, with D hard to call. The CDR3 is made up of 12 amino acids. Germline CDR1 is SNHLY and CDR2 is FYNNEI. The ends were cut back, 9 bases at V and 5 bases at J, with 8 bases in the middle. CDR3: CARGFNNSPLHF. The CDR3 DNA reads TGTGCCAGGGGATTCAATAATTCACCCCTCCACTTT.

The CDR3 nucleotides read TGTGCCAGCAGTCCAATTCAGAGCACAGATACGCAGTATTTT. It specifies CASSPIQSTDTQYF. The V and J genes are TRBV7-9 and TRBJ2-3; no reliable D call. V lost 6 bases and J 0 bases, leaving 10 bases between the germline ends. Germline V gene sequence: CDR1 SEHNR, CDR2 FQNEAQ (reference sequence). CDR3 size: 14 residues.

This rearrangement joins TRBV2 to TRBJ1-1, with TRBD1 identical over 9 bases. The CDR3 covers 15 residues. The V gene's germline CDR1 is SNHLY and CDR2 FYNNEI. The V segment lost 6 bases and the J segment 4 bases; nucleotides outside the gene matches: 9. CDR3 sequence: CASRLQGAISTEAFF. The CDR3 DNA follows: TGTGCCAGCAGGCTACAGGGGGCAATAAGCACTGAAGCTTTCTTT.

The V call is TRBV5-6, the J call TRBJ2-1, with TRBD1 matching over 9 bases. V dropped 4 bases and J dropped 15; count of bases not matched to a gene: 17. CDR1 is SGHDT and CDR2 is YYEEEE in the germline V gene. This CDR3 has 15 amino acids. Written as DNA, the CDR3 is TGTGCCAGCAGCCCCTCCGGGACAGGGAGGAGGGGGTGGTTCTTC. Protein sequence: CASSPSGTGRRGWFF.

This clone appeared many times. The rearrangement uses TRBV2 and TRBJ1-6, with D perhaps matching TRBD1 (5 bases). The CDR3 runs to 14 residues. Germline V CDR1 and CDR2: SNHLY, FYNNEI. V dropped 5 bases and J dropped 7 bases, with 12 bases sitting between them. The CDR3, as DNA: TGTGCCAGCAGTCCCCGGGGCCTGAATTCACCCCTCCACTTT. This sequence encodes CASSPRGLNSPLHF.

This clone has only one observation. The V and J genes are TRBV19 and TRBJ1-2; 11 bases match TRBD1. This CDR3 contains 14 residues. V dropped 7 bases and J dropped 7; count of bases not matched to a gene: 8. Germline-derived CDR1 and CDR2 are LNHDA and SQIVND (reference sequence). The CDR3 DNA reads TGTGCCAGTACTACGCGGACAGGGGGCTTTGGCTACACCTTC. It specifies CASTTRTGGFGYTF.

The gene calls are TRBV6-1 and TRBJ2-2; tentative D call: TRBD1 (5 bases). The CDR3 extends over 15 amino acids. Germline V gene data show CDR1 as MNHNS and CDR2 as SASEGT. The germline V and J ends were trimmed by 2 bases and 6 bases, with 13 bases remaining between them. The CDR3 bases are TGTGCCAGCAGTGAACAAAATAGGGGCCCCGGGGAGCTGTTTTTT. Amino acids: CASSEQNRGPGELFF.

This clone has only a few counts. The V and J genes are TRBV3-1 (or the pseudogene TRBV3-2) and TRBJ1-4; maybe TRBD1 (6 bases). The germline V gene encodes CDR1 LGHDT and CDR2 YNNKEL (reference sequence). The CDR3 runs 14 residues. V lost 1 base and J 8 bases, leaving 11 bases between the germline ends. In DNA, the CDR3 is TGTGCCAGCAGCCAAGCCAGGGGAGGCGAAAAACTGTTTTTT. Its protein is CASSQARGGEKLFF.